This TCR beta chain was captured in a study of beta chain features in type 1 diabetes. The sequenced template was cDNA made from the entire isolated RNA. Deep immunoSEQ sequencing covered naive, central memory and regulatory T cell samples. Produced via immunoSEQ multiplex PCR; TCRdb's table is partial and in-frame only. The sample records more than 30,000 clones, around 60% being singletons. Study findings and constraints: Shorter TCRB CDR3s, moderately but significantly so, marked every one of the four CD4+ subsets in Type 1 diabetes patients. VDJ junctions from type 1 diabetes patients carried fewer insertions and larger deletions.

To note about this clone: Its antigen is currently unknown. The germline gene is not matched at one end of the junction; a read error may be the cause.

The CDR3 contains 13 residues. CDR1 SSHAT and CDR2 FNYEAQ come from the germline V gene (reference sequence). Naive, central memory, regulatory and stem cell-like memory cells within the CD4+ compartment were sorted using CD45RO/CCR7/CD25/CD127/CD95/CD27. The sequencing input was Tregs from blood. The sequence came from a woman in her twenties or thirties in good health. V gene TRBV7-7 combines with J gene TRBJ2-2; possible D gene TRBD1, 6 bases. The CDR3 coding sequence is TGTGCTAGCAGCTTAGCAGGGGCCGGGGAGCTGTTTTTT. Its protein is CASSLAGAGELFF.